One sample yielded the 15 T cell receptor beta chains listed below, sequenced in a study of cytomegalovirus exposure and HLA in healthy donors. It was with 60 Vbeta and 13 Jbeta primers that the PCR ran. Sequencing used immunoSEQ multiplex PCR; TCRdb keeps in-frame clones, though not all of them. The sample includes around 190,000 clones, 70% to 80% of them seen just once. Sequencing used PBMCs. The receptors derive from a woman aged 45-59 years in good health and CMV-seronegative.

The chain recombines TRBV6-1 with TRBJ2-7; D is uncertain. Germline CDR1 reads MNHNS; CDR2 reads SASEGT. The CDR3 sequence is 11 residues long. Trimming left V 6 bases short and J 2 bases short, with 5 bases between. DNA of the CDR3: TGTGCCAGCAGCCTTCCCTACGAGCAGTACTTC. Its translation is CASSLPYEQYF.

The rearrangement joins TRBV5-4 to TRBJ2-1; 11 bases map to TRBD2. The V segment lost 3 bases and the J segment 9 bases; nucleotides outside the gene matches: 11. Germline CDR1 reads SGHNT; CDR2 reads YYREEE (reference sequence). The CDR3 spans 16 residues. CDR3 sequence: CASSYPGLAAVSEQFF. The CDR3 DNA is TGTGCCAGCAGCTACCCGGGACTAGCGGCTGTGAGTGAGCAGTTCTTC.

This clone occurred a few times. The chain uses TRBV19 and TRBJ2-1, with D tentatively TRBD1 (5 bases). This CDR3 spans 17 amino acids. Germline CDR1 reads LNHDA; CDR2 reads SQIVND (reference sequence). Between the trimmed V and J ends, which lost 2 bases and 7 bases, there was a span of 21 bases. Here the CDR3 reads CASSIPFRANGVNEQFF. In DNA, the CDR3 is TGTGCCAGTAGTATACCCTTCAGGGCTAATGGGGTGAATGAGCAGTTCTTC.

This chain uses TRBV6-6 with TRBJ2-5; tentative D call: TRBD2 (6 bases). The DNA end is more similar to TRBJ2-7, so the J call may be wrong. Germline-derived CDR1 and CDR2 are MNHNY and SVGAGI (reference sequence). The CDR3 is 15 amino acids. The CDR3 bases are TGTGCCAGCAGTTACTCGATGGCGGGGACCTACGAGCAGTACTTC. The encoded protein is CASSYSMAGTYEQYF.

The CDR3, as DNA: TGCGCCAGCAGCCAAGATTGGCGCAGGGGGCTTTTTGAGCAGCCCCAGCATTTT. Translated: CASSQDWRRGLFEQPQHF. The chain is built from TRBV4-3 and TRBJ1-5, with 8 bases fitting TRBD1. This CDR3 spans 18 amino acids. J gave up 7 bases and V 0 bases, and 14 bases lay outside the gene matches. The germline V gene encodes CDR1 LGHNA and CDR2 YSLEER.

The CDR3 loop reads CASSAPGQSSYEQYF. The CDR3, as DNA: TGTGCCAGCAGTGCCCCGGGACAGAGCTCCTACGAGCAGTACTTC. This chain uses TRBV27 with TRBJ2-7; 7 positions agree with TRBD1. The CDR3 spans 15 residues. Germline CDR1 is MNHEY and CDR2 is SMNVEV (reference sequence). The V and J ends lost 5 bases and 0 bases, in that order; junction bases with no gene match: 7.

In its sample, this clone was seen once. The CDR3 loop is CASSFNRQGNTEAFF. For the CDR3, the DNA is TGTGCCAGCAGCTTCAACCGACAGGGGAACACTGAAGCTTTCTTT. The V call is TRBV5-4, the J call TRBJ1-1; TRBD1 aligns across 7 bases. This CDR3 region has 15 residues. CDR1 is SGHNT, CDR2 YYREEE, per germline (reference sequence). The V segment lost 2 bases and the J segment 1 base; nucleotides outside the gene matches: 5.

The V and J genes are TRBV10-3 and TRBJ2-1; 14 bases map to TRBD2. The V segment lost 4 bases and the J segment 7 bases; nucleotides outside the gene matches: 9. Germline assignment: CDR1 ENHRY and CDR2 SYGVKD. The CDR3 spans 17 residues. The CDR3, as DNA: TGTGCCATCAGTGGGGCCTTGACTAGCGGGAGGGGAAATGAGCAGTTCTTC. This translates into CAISGALTSGRGNEQFF.

This chain connects TRBV28 to TRBJ2-7; weak D call: TRBD2 (6 bases). The germline V gene has CDR1 MDHEN and CDR2 SYDVKM. The CDR3 has 15 amino acids. V lost 7 bases, J lost 4 bases, and 20 bases lay in between. The CDR3 DNA reads TGTGCCAGCAACTCCGCGGGGCATGTCCCTTACGAGCAGTACTTC. The encoded protein is CASNSAGHVPYEQYF.

The chain is built from TRBV9 and TRBJ2-5; tentative D call: TRBD1 (5 bases). The length of the CDR3 is 15 residues. Trimming cost V 0 bases and J 1 base, with 10 bases left between them. The germline gives CDR1 SGDLS, CDR2 YYNGEE. CDR3: CASSVGGSSQETQYF. CDR3 DNA: TGTGCCAGCAGCGTAGGGGGCTCCAGCCAAGAGACCCAGTACTTC.

This clone was detected only once. J is TRBJ1-5 and V is TRBV28; 9 bases agree with TRBD1. CDR3 length equals 13 residues. Looked up from germline, CDR1 is MDHEN and CDR2 is SYDVKM. Unmatched junction bases numbered 5, after V lost 7 bases and J lost 7 bases. This CDR3 reads CASKGTGTQPQHF. The CDR3 nucleotides are TGTGCCAGCAAAGGGACAGGGACCCAGCCCCAGCATTTT.

The chain employs TRBV11-3 and TRBJ2-2, with D maybe TRBD2 (6 bases). Trimming took 5 bases from V and 4 from J, leaving 11 bases between them. The CDR3 runs 14 residues. The germline V gene has CDR1 SGHNT and CDR2 YENEEA. The CDR3 protein is CASSPTSATGELFF. The CDR3 region has the DNA TGTGCCAGCAGCCCGACTAGTGCCACCGGGGAGCTGTTTTTT.

This clone has more than one count but fewer than ten. The J gene is TRBJ1-2, the V gene TRBV5-1, with TRBD1 identical over 11 bases. The trim removed 1 base at V and 5 bases at J, leaving 4 bases unmatched. The CDR3 has 15 amino acids. The germline V gene has CDR1 SGHRS and CDR2 YFSETQ. CDR3 residues: CASSLPGQGAYGYTF. The CDR3 DNA reads TGCGCCAGCAGCTTGCCTGGACAGGGGGCTTATGGCTACACCTTC.

This sequence joins TRBV10-1 and TRBJ2-1; TRBD1 agrees at 7 bases. The germline V gene has CDR1 WNHNN and CDR2 SYGVQD (reference sequence). With 2 bases clipped from V and 12 bases from J, the junction kept 34 bases outside the gene matches. The CDR3 is made up of 22 amino acids. CDR3 loop: CASSEGRFLLTLYNPRGQRQFF. CDR3 DNA sequence: TGCGCCAGCAGTGAGGGGCGCTTCCTACTCACACTCTACAATCCGAGGGGGCAACGGCAGTTCTTC.

The chain recombines TRBV7-9 with TRBJ2-1; 11 nucleotides match TRBD2. V gave up 4 bases and J gave up 5 bases; unmatched junction bases: 7. Germline CDR1 is SEHNR and CDR2 is FQNEAQ (reference sequence). The length of the CDR3 is 16 residues. This chain's CDR3 is CASSSSTSGANNEQFF. In DNA form, the CDR3 reads TGTGCCAGCAGCTCCTCGACTAGCGGGGCCAACAATGAGCAGTTCTTC.